Sequencing of this T cell receptor (beta chain) was carried out in a study of shared clonotypes between healthy human individuals. Findings and limits, study-wide: Donor clonotype sharing was expected to depend on sequencing depth.

A deep-level run was used for the assay. Unsorted PBMC replicate PCRs used 300 ng DNA, tens of thousands of T cell genomes. The data were produced by immunoSEQ multiplex PCR, yet TCRdb's version contains in-frame clones alone and is incomplete. This table holds roughly 500,000 clones, approximately 78% found once. Every donor, a Caucasian adult, lived in Nashville, Tennessee. As to this clone: The target antigen is unknown.

This CDR3 spans 15 amino acids. Trimming removed 3 bases at V and 3 bases at J, with 11 bases between. Per the germline V gene, CDR1 is MNHEY and CDR2 is SMNVEV (reference sequence). This sequence joins TRBV27 and TRBJ1-4; D is undetermined. The receptor was derived from a woman in her 40s in good health. Some clones in this sample may be carry-over from other donors' samples. Source material: PBMCs. The CDR3 protein is CASSFLREPNEKLFF. The DNA for the CDR3 is TGTGCCAGCAGTTTCCTCCGGGAGCCTAATGAAAAACTGTTTTTT.